The 10 T cell receptor beta chains below were found in one sample sequenced in a study of cytomegalovirus exposure and HLA in healthy donors. It was with 60 Vbeta and 13 Jbeta primers that the PCR ran. TCRdb keeps only in-frame clones here, not all; method: immunoSEQ multiplex PCR. Of some 190,000 clones listed, around 81% were seen once; the top ten hold 1.5% to 2%. The specimen was PBMCs. The receptors stem from a man aged 18 to 35 in good health and CMV-seronegative.

The V and J genes are TRBV6-4 and TRBJ2-1; D might be TRBD1 (6 bases). Deletions cut 5 bases from V and 2 bases from J, with 13 bases between. The germline V gene encodes CDR1 MRHNA and CDR2 SNTAGT. CDR3 length equals 15 residues. The CDR3 loop is CASSLDSSPYNEQFF. For the CDR3, the DNA is TGTGCCAGCAGTCTGGACAGTTCCCCCTACAATGAGCAGTTCTTC.

The chain couples TRBV6-6 to TRBJ1-2, with TRBD1 identical over 8 bases. The CDR3 consists of 14 residues. Per the germline V gene, CDR1 is MNHNY and CDR2 is SVGAGI (reference sequence). V shed 1 base, J shed 6 bases, and the junction held 4 bases outside the gene matches. The CDR3 region has the DNA TGTGCCAGCAGTTACTTCGGACAGGGCCATGGCTACACCTTC. This encodes CASSYFGQGHGYTF.

The chain combines TRBV7-6 with TRBJ2-7, with unresolved D. The germline V gene has CDR1 SGHVS and CDR2 FNYEAQ. The V end was cut by 1 base, the J end by 0 bases, with 13 bases between. The CDR3 spans 16 residues. In DNA form, the CDR3 reads TGTGCCAGCAGCTTAGGTGCCAGTCGTTCCTCCTACGAGCAGTACTTC. Translating it yields CASSLGASRSSYEQYF.

The V and J genes are TRBV10-2 and TRBJ2-5; D not certain. V was pared by 3 bases and J by 2 bases, with 16 bases between. In germline, CDR1 is WSHSY, CDR2 SAAADI. CDR3 size: 16 residues. The CDR3 sequence: CASSESHFQIQETQYF. The CDR3 DNA sequence: TGCGCCAGCAGTGAATCTCATTTCCAGATACAAGAGACCCAGTACTTC.

The rearrangement joins TRBV4-2 to TRBJ2-4; D is uncertain. Per germline, CDR1 LGHNA and CDR2 YNFKEQ. V lost 0 bases to trimming and J lost 0 bases, with 12 bases between them. CDR3 length equals 17 residues. DNA for the CDR3: TGTGCCAGCAGCCAAGACCGCCGACTCCTAGCCAAAAACATTCAGTACTTC. Encoded protein: CASSQDRRLLAKNIQYF.

The V and J genes are TRBV6-6 and TRBJ2-4; 8 bases match TRBD2. The CDR3 has 12 amino acids. V trimming: 11 bases; J trimming: 10 bases; junction bases outside the gene matches: 10. The germline V gene encodes CDR1 MNHNY and CDR2 SVGAGI (reference sequence). CDR3 bases: TGTGCCTTGGGCGGGGGGTCGGGTATTCAGTACTTC. Protein: CALGGGSGIQYF.

This chain uses TRBV6-5 with TRBJ1-2; 8 bases match TRBD1. From germline, CDR1 is MNHEY and CDR2 SVGAGI. The CDR3 totals 14 residues. With 4 bases clipped from V and 2 bases from J, the junction kept 3 bases outside the gene matches. CDR3 sequence (DNA): TGTGCCAGCAGTTTTAGGGACAGGAACTATGGCTACACCTTC. This sequence encodes CASSFRDRNYGYTF.

This chain links TRBV18 with TRBJ2-1; 11 bases are shared with TRBD2. Looked up from germline, CDR1 is KGHSH and CDR2 is LQKENI. V was clipped by 6 bases and J by 5 bases; unmatched bases: 9. The CDR3 length is 16 residues. DNA of the CDR3: TGTGCCAGCTCTTACTCTAGCGGGGGGAACCACAATGAGCAGTTCTTC. Translating gives CASSYSSGGNHNEQFF.

This chain joins TRBV29-1 and TRBJ1-1; a weak D match, TRBD1 (5 bases). CDR1 and CDR2 (germline): SQVTM, ANQGSEA. The CDR3 extends over 12 amino acids. V lost 7 bases, J lost 4 bases, and 13 bases lay in between. CDR3 sequence reads: CSARGFITEAFF. The DNA of the CDR3 is TGCAGCGCTAGGGGTTTTATCACTGAAGCTTTCTTT.

The chain links TRBV19 to TRBJ1-5, with D hard to call. The CDR3 loop spans 11 amino acids. V shed 1 base and J shed 13 bases, with 8 bases lying between them. From germline, CDR1 is LNHDA and CDR2 SQIVND (reference sequence). This CDR3 is CASSIVGQQHF. As DNA, the CDR3 is TGTGCCAGTAGTATAGTTGGGCAGCAGCATTTT.